What follows are 6 T cell receptor beta chains derived from one specimen sequenced in a study of beta chain features in type 1 diabetes. Sequencing targeted expressed TCRB transcripts, as all isolated RNA had been reverse transcribed. Generated by immunoSEQ multiplex PCR, the TCRdb table keeps only in-frame clones and is missing some. This table has about 150,000 clones, approximately 10% appearing once. Sequencing was performed on central memory CD4+ T cells from blood. The origin of the receptors is a young man in good health.

V usage is TRBV5-1 and J usage is TRBJ2-5; D gene unclear. Germline V lookup: CDR1 SGHRS, CDR2 YFSETQ. V was clipped by 0 bases and J by 3 bases, with 12 bases between them. This CDR3 contains 15 residues. This chain's CDR3 is CASSLVPGTKETQYF. Written as DNA, the CDR3 is TGCGCCAGCAGCTTGGTTCCGGGCACTAAAGAGACCCAGTACTTC.

This clone was picked up a small number of times. This rearrangement joins TRBV11-1 to TRBJ2-7, with 7 bases aligning to TRBD1. Germline V gene lookup returns CDR1 SGHAT and CDR2 FQDESV (reference sequence). The CDR3 is 15 residues long. The J segment lost 4 bases and the V segment lost 5 bases, leaving 11 bases of the junction unmatched. This CDR3 is CASSRPGTEVYEQYF. CDR3 bases: TGTGCCAGCAGCCGCCCCGGGACAGAAGTGTACGAGCAGTACTTC.

This clone was detected a few times. The chain recombines TRBV6-5 with TRBJ1-1; D gene uncertain. V was cut by 6 bases and J by 1 base, with 15 bases left in between. The CDR3 length is 15 residues. Per the germline V gene, CDR1 is MNHEY and CDR2 is SVGAGI. The CDR3: CASSPYGGPNTEAFF. DNA of the CDR3: TGTGCCAGCAGCCCTTACGGTGGTCCGAACACTGAAGCTTTCTTT.

The chain is built from TRBV15 and TRBJ2-7; D is unclear. Between the trimmed V and J ends, which lost 2 bases and 4 bases, there was a span of 12 bases. The germline CDR1 and CDR2 sequences are LNHNV and YYDKDF (reference sequence). The CDR3 totals 14 residues. Here the CDR3 DNA reads TGTGCCACCAGCAGAAGAAACCTGGAATACGAGCAGTACTTC. Protein: CATSRRNLEYEQYF.

This clone was observed many times. The chain has TRBV28 and TRBJ2-7, with TRBD1 as a possible D gene (7 bases). CDR1 MDHEN and CDR2 SYDVKM come from the germline V gene. The CDR3 is 13 amino acids. Trimming pared 7 bases from V and 1 base from J, leaving 11 bases between. CDR3: CASTAGQSYEQYF. The CDR3, as DNA: TGTGCCAGCACCGCGGGACAGTCCTACGAGCAGTACTTC.

The chain is built from TRBV6-1 and TRBJ2-5, with 10 bases aligning to TRBD2. The CDR3 covers 14 residues. Germline values: CDR1 MNHNS, CDR2 SASEGT. The V gene end was trimmed by 7 bases and the J gene end by 9 bases; junction bases not matched to a gene: 11. The CDR3 coding sequence is TGTGCCAGCATCATAGCGGGAGGCCCGGTCTCCCAGTACTTC. Translation: CASIIAGGPVSQYF.